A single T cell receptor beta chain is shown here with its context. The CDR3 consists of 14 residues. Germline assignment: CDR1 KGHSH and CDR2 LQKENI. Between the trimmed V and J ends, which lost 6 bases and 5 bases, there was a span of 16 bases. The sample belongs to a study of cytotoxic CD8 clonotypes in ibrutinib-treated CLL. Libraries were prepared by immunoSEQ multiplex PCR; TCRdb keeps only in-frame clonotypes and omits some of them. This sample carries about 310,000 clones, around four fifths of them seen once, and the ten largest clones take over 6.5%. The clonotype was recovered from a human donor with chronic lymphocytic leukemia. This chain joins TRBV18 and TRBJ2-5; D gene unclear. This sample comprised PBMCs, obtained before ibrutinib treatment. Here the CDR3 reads CASSLGLRRETQYF. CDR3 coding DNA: TGTGCCAGCTCGCTCGGATTAAGACGGGAGACCCAGTACTTC.